Listed below are T cell receptor beta chains from one sample, sequenced in a study of sequential checkpoint blockade in melanoma. TCRdb's copy holds only in-frame clones and misses some; the assay was immunoSEQ multiplex PCR. Altogether 5,300 or so clones are present, 22% being singletons, with the ten largest covering roughly 10%. The sequencing used tumor tissue (inferred from file names), collected from a patient given nivolumab and ipilimumab in sequence. The receptors originated from a human donor with melanoma. Each CDR3 is given with its conserved first and last residue. D genes are given only for firm matches. Rows may omit the clone size; those that give it use once, few, many or a size class.

d_gene | j_gene | abundance | v_gene | CDR3nt | CDR3aa
NA | TRBJ2-5 | few | TRBV9 | TGTGCCAGCAGCTTTGGGGCAGATCAAGAGACCCAGTACTTC | CASSFGADQETQYF
NA | TRBJ2-5 | medium-sized | TRBV19 | TGTGCCAGTAGCCCCGAGTGGGGGCAAGAGACCCAGTACTTC | CASSPEWGQETQYF
NA | TRBJ2-1 | NA | TRBV30 | TGTGCCTGGAGGCCCCCCAGTAGCGCGGAGTTCTTC | CAWRPPSSAEFF
TRBD1 | TRBJ1-1 | many | TRBV11-3 | TGTGCCAGCAGCCCGGAAGAGACAGGGCCCGAAGCTTTCTTT | CASSPEETGPEAFF
NA | TRBJ1-1 | few | TRBV5-1 | TGCGCCAGCAGCTTGTGGGACGGGAACACTGAAGCTTTCTTT | CASSLWDGNTEAFF
NA | TRBJ2-7 | NA | TRBV11-3 | TGTGCCAGCAGCTTGGATAGGGTTAACTACGAGCAGTACTTC | CASSLDRVNYEQYF
TRBD1 | TRBJ2-7 | few | TRBV6-8 | TGTGCCATCAGCTACGGGACAGGGGTTACCAACGAGCAGTACTTC | CAISYGTGVTNEQYF
NA | TRBJ2-7 | medium-sized | TRBV11-3 | TGTGCCAGCAGCCCTGGTATGGGAGTTTACGAGCAGTACTTC | CASSPGMGVYEQYF
TRBD1 | TRBJ1-4 | few | TRBV19 | TGTGCCAGTAGCAAGGACAGGGGCCTTGAAAAACTGTTTTTT | CASSKDRGLEKLFF
TRBD1 | TRBJ1-6 | NA | TRBV28 | TGTGCCAGCAGTCGGACAGGCATTAGTCATTCCTATAATTCACCTCTCCACTTT | CASSRTGISHSYNSPLHF
NA | TRBJ2-7 | few | TRBV5-1 | TGCGCCAGCAGCTTGGGGGAGTTGACAACCTACGAGCAGTACTTC | CASSLGELTTYEQYF
TRBD1 | TRBJ2-7 | NA | TRBV5-1 | TGCGCCAGCAGCTGGGGGACAGGCTTCTCCTACGAGCAGTACTTC | CASSWGTGFSYEQYF
NA | TRBJ2-7 | NA | TRBV19 | TGTGCCAGTAGTGCAGGTGACGGGTACGAGCAGTACTTC | CASSAGDGYEQYF
NA | TRBJ1-6 | few | TRBV6-8 | TGTGCCAGCAGTTACTCGAGGGATTCACCCCTCCACTTT | CASSYSRDSPLHF
TRBD2 | TRBJ2-2 | NA | TRBV28 | TGTGCCAGCAGTCCGCTGGGGGGAGGGGACGGGGAGCTGTTTTTT | CASSPLGGGDGELFF
NA | TRBJ1-2 | medium-sized | TRBV28 | TGTGCCAGCAGTTTGGTCGGGCTCTATGGCTACACCTTC | CASSLVGLYGYTF
NA | TRBJ1-4 | NA | TRBV5-1 | TGCGCCAGCAGCTCGACAGGAAGTAATGAAAAACTGTTTTTT | CASSSTGSNEKLFF
TRBD1 | TRBJ2-7 | NA | TRBV6-8 | TGTGCCAGCAGTAGAGGTGGGACAGGTAGTTCCTACGAGCAGTACTTC | CASSRGGTGSSYEQYF
NA | TRBJ1-2 | NA | TRBV19 | TGTGCCAGTAGTATAGATCAAGCCGGTGGCTACACCTTC | CASSIDQAGGYTF
NA | TRBJ2-5 | medium-sized | TRBV11-3 | TGTGCCAGCAGCGACGGACAGGGAGGGCTTAAAGAGACCCAGTACTTC | CASSDGQGGLKETQYF
NA | TRBJ2-7 | NA | TRBV14 | TGTGCCAGCAGCCAAGAGGGTCTAGGGAGCTACGAGCAGTACTTC | CASSQEGLGSYEQYF
TRBD2 | TRBJ2-3 | many | TRBV12-5 | TGTGCCAGCGAAACCGGGACTAGCGGGACTAGCACAGATACGCAGTATTTT | CASETGTSGTSTDTQYF
NA | TRBJ2-3 | many | TRBV9 | TGTGCCAGCAGCGTAGCGGGTTTTGGTAGCGATACGCAGTATTTT | CASSVAGFGSDTQYF
TRBD1 | TRBJ1-1 | NA | TRBV29-1 | TGCAGCGTTGTTGGGACAGGTGGGGCTCTAGCTTTCTTT | CSVVGTGGALAFF
TRBD2 | TRBJ2-1 | NA | TRBV5-1 | TGCGCCAGCACACTGAACCTAGCGGGAGGTAATGAGCAGTTCTTC | CASTLNLAGGNEQFF
NA | TRBJ2-2 | NA | TRBV19 | TGTGCCAGTAATCTAGGGCAGGGGTTAGTCGGGGAGCTGTTTTTT | CASNLGQGLVGELFF
TRBD1 | TRBJ2-7 | few | TRBV6-1 | TGTGCCAGCAGTGAAGGGGACAGGGGCTACGAGCAGTACTTC | CASSEGDRGYEQYF
NA | TRBJ2-3 | NA | TRBV11-3 | TGTGCCAGCAGCTCATTCGGGATGGTCACAGATACGCAGTATTTT | CASSSFGMVTDTQYF
TRBD1 | TRBJ1-4 | NA | TRBV11-3 | TGTGCCAGCAGCATGGGACAGCCAACTAATGAAAAACTGTTTTTT | CASSMGQPTNEKLFF
NA | TRBJ2-3 | few | TRBV19 | TGTGCCAGCAGGACACGGTCTAGCACAGATACGCAGTATTTT | CASRTRSSTDTQYF
NA | TRBJ1-2 | many | TRBV6-8 | TGTGCCAGCAGTTGGACGGAAGTTACTAACTATGGCTACACCTTC | CASSWTEVTNYGYTF
NA | TRBJ1-1 | many | TRBV11-3 | TGTGCCAGCAGCTACCCCACGGGTGGGGGCACTGAAGCTTTCTTT | CASSYPTGGGTEAFF
NA | TRBJ2-3 | medium-sized | TRBV16 | TGTGCCAGCCCCCGGGGGACAGAGCTCACAGATACGCAGTATTTT | CASPRGTELTDTQYF
NA | TRBJ1-6 | NA | TRBV18 | TGTGCCAGCTCACGACTCAGGGATTCACCCCTCCACTTT | CASSRLRDSPLHF
NA | TRBJ1-2 | many | TRBV9 | TGTGCCAGCAGCCCATCCCCAGGGAGCGGCTACACCTTC | CASSPSPGSGYTF
NA | TRBJ1-2 | few | TRBV7-1 | TGTGCCAGCAGCTTAGGCAGGAGGGATGGCTACACCTTC | CASSLGRRDGYTF
NA | TRBJ2-1 | few | TRBV7-7 | TGTGCCAGCAGCCTGGACCCGGGCGGGGCGCCTACCAATGAGCAGTTCTTC | CASSLDPGGAPTNEQFF
NA | TRBJ2-7 | NA | TRBV14 | TGTGCCAGCAGCCAAGATATAGGGTCGACCTACGAGCAGTACTTC | CASSQDIGSTYEQYF
TRBD1 | TRBJ2-7 | NA | TRBV5-1 | TGCGCCAGCAGCAGGGACAGGGAGAGCTCCTACGAGCAGTACTTC | CASSRDRESSYEQYF
TRBD1 | TRBJ2-7 | large | TRBV29-1 | TGCAGCGTCGACGGCGTTAGGGACAGGGGCTACGAGCAGTACTTC | CSVDGVRDRGYEQYF
TRBD1 | TRBJ2-7 | many | TRBV11-3 | TGTGCCAGCAGCTTAGATCGGGACAGGATATACGAGCAGTACTTC | CASSLDRDRIYEQYF
TRBD1 | TRBJ2-5 | medium-sized | TRBV11-3 | TGTGCCAGCAGCTTGCCCGGGACAGGGCGGCAAGAGACCCAGTACTTC | CASSLPGTGRQETQYF
NA | TRBJ1-5 | many | TRBV6-8 | TGTGCCATCAGTGGGGCCTACAATCAGCCCCAGCATTTT | CAISGAYNQPQHF
NA | TRBJ2-5 | NA | TRBV29-1 | TGCAGCGTGGCCGGGGCCTACCAAGAGACCCAGTACTTC | CSVAGAYQETQYF
TRBD1 | TRBJ1-2 | many | TRBV11-3 | TGTGCCAGCAACCTGGGACAGAACCCACGGGGCTACACCTTC | CASNLGQNPRGYTF